One and the same sample provided the 4 T cell receptor beta chains below, sequenced in a study of T cell responses to AZD1222 COVID-19 vaccine. Sequenced by immunoSEQ multiplex PCR; TCRdb stores in-frame clones only, minus some. This table has 92,000 or so clones, roughly nine tenths appearing once. This specimen was peripheral blood, taken on day 0 of AZD1222 vaccination. The origin of the receptors is an adult in good health.

J is TRBJ1-1 and V is TRBV19; D is perhaps TRBD1 (6 bases). V gave up 7 bases and J gave up 5 bases, with 8 bases separating them. The CDR3 runs 11 residues. The germline V gene has CDR1 LNHDA and CDR2 SQIVND (reference sequence). As DNA, the CDR3 is TGTGCCAGTAAGGGGGGAACTGAAGCTTTCTTT. This encodes CASKGGTEAFF.

The chain employs TRBV30 and TRBJ2-7, with 7 bases aligning to TRBD1. V lost 2 bases and J lost 4; bases outside the gene matches: 11. Germline loops: CDR1 GTSNPN, CDR2 SVGIG (reference sequence). The CDR3 totals 15 residues. CDR3 amino acids: CAWSKGGAGAYEQYF. The CDR3 bases are TGTGCCTGGAGTAAAGGGGGCGCCGGGGCATACGAGCAGTACTTC.

The chain carries TRBV7-3 and TRBJ2-5; TRBD2 matches 10 bases. V shed 2 bases, J shed 1 base, and the junction held 7 bases outside the gene matches. CDR1 SGHTA and CDR2 FQGTGA come from the germline V gene. CDR3 length: 17 amino acids. The CDR3 region has the DNA TGTGCCAGCAGCTTATTGGGGTCTAGCGGGGGCCAAGAGACCCAGTACTTC. Translated: CASSLLGSSGGQETQYF.

V is TRBV5-1 and J is TRBJ2-5, with TRBD1 matching 7 bases. The CDR3 spans 14 residues. Germline-derived CDR1 and CDR2 are SGHRS and YFSETQ. With 3 bases clipped from V and 5 bases from J, the junction kept 7 bases outside the gene matches. The CDR3 bases are TGCGCCAGCAGCTATGGGACAGTCCGGGAGACCCAGTACTTC. It specifies CASSYGTVRETQYF. Combining the CDR3 with reference TRBV5-1 and TRBJ2-5 gives the whole variable domain KAGVTQTPRYLIKTRGQQVTLSCSPISGHRSVSWYQQTPGQGLQFLFEYFSETQRNKGNFPGRFSGRQFSNSRSEMNVSTLELGDSALYLCASSYGTVRETQYFGPGTRLLVL.